One sample yielded the 11 T cell receptor beta chains listed below, sequenced in a study of CD8 T cells in ankylosing spondylitis. Antigens for these TCRs are unknown. General study points: Among TCR beta sequences, a motif of eight highly homologous variants appeared characteristic of ankylosing spondylitis blood.

One entry per CDR3 protein, called by TCRdb with MiXCR from the 5' RACE reads. This sample carries hundreds of thousands of distinct CDR3 sequences, 12% of them seen once, and the ten largest clones take roughly 0.51%. The specimen sequenced was blood, either unsorted or a sorted T cell fraction (not recorded which). All receptors derive from a male donor with ankylosing spondylitis.

This chain links TRBV6-1 with TRBJ1-1, with a weak D call TRBD1 (5 bases). This CDR3 is 14 amino acids long. Trimming pared 8 bases from V and 5 bases from J, leaving 18 bases between. The germline CDR1 and CDR2 sequences are MNHNS and SASEGT. This chain's CDR3 is CASRFGGGRTEAFF. The CDR3 DNA reads TGTGCCAGCCGATTTGGGGGGGGTCGGACTGAAGCTTTCTTT.

This clonotype was counted between two and nine times. The chain is built from TRBV2 and TRBJ1-5; a weak D match, TRBD1 (6 bases). The germline V gene encodes CDR1 SNHLY and CDR2 FYNNEI. The CDR3 consists of 13 residues. The V gene lost 7 bases and the J gene lost 3 bases, with 10 bases spanning the gap. The CDR3 is CASNRENNQPQHF. In nucleotides, the CDR3 is TGTGCCAGCAACAGGGAAAACAATCAGCCCCAGCATTTT. The full variable domain, in which reference TRBV2 and TRBJ1-5 provide the parts outside the CDR3, is EPEVTQTPSHQVTQMGQEVILRCVPISNHLYFYWYRQILGQKVEFLVSFYNNEISEKSEIFDDQFSVERPDGSNFTLKIRSTKLEDSAMYFCASNRENNQPQHFGDGTRLSIL.

This clonotype came up many times. The chain links TRBV20-1 to TRBJ1-4, with D unclear. This CDR3 is 13 amino acids long. The germline V gene encodes CDR1 DFQATT and CDR2 SNEGSKA (reference sequence). V lost 0 bases and J lost 8, with 10 bases in between. CDR3 in DNA: TGCAGTGCTAGAGATGCCCTGGGGGAAAAACTGTTTTTT. Translating gives CSARDALGEKLFF.

This clonotype was observed at least ten times. The rearrangement links TRBV7-9 to TRBJ2-7; 7 positions match TRBD1. Germline trimming cut 5 bases from V and 2 bases from J; bases unmatched to any gene: 9. Germline values: CDR1 SEHNR, CDR2 FQNEAQ (reference sequence). This CDR3 contains 15 residues. For the CDR3, the DNA is TGTGCCAGCAGCCCGGACGGGACAGCTACCTACGAGCAGTACTTC. Protein product: CASSPDGTATYEQYF.

This clonotype has just a few counts. CDR3 in amino acids: CASSWGTPYGYTF. CDR3 coding DNA: TGTGCCAGCAGCTGGGGGACACCGTATGGCTACACCTTC. The rearrangement links TRBV7-2 to TRBJ1-2; tentatively, D is TRBD1 (6 bases). Germline-derived CDR1 and CDR2 are SGHTA and FQGNSA. This CDR3 has 13 amino acids. V lost 4 bases to trimming and J lost 5 bases, with 11 bases between them.

The chain has TRBV6-5 and TRBJ2-1; D might be TRBD1 or TRBD2, each matching 5 bases. The V end was cut by 2 bases, the J end by 7 bases, with 15 bases between. This CDR3 contains 15 residues. Germline CDR1 and CDR2: MNHEY and SVGAGI. The CDR3 coding sequence is TGTGCCAGCAGTTACCGCGAGGGGCGTGTGAATGAGCAGTTCTTC. It encodes CASSYREGRVNEQFF.

This clonotype was found a few times. The J gene is TRBJ2-6, the V gene TRBV11-2, with 10 bases fitting TRBD2. The germline V gene has CDR1 SGHAT and CDR2 FQNNGV. V lost 1 base to trimming and J lost 3 bases; unmatched junction nucleotides: 6. The CDR3 has 18 residues. For the CDR3, the DNA is TGTGCCAGCAGCTTAGGTCTAGCGGGGGAATATGGGGCCAACGTCCTGACTTTC. Amino acid sequence: CASSLGLAGEYGANVLTF.

V and J are TRBV6-2 or TRBV6-3 and TRBJ2-1; 8 bases map to TRBD2. V lost 0 bases, J lost 2 bases, and 0 bases stayed unmatched. CDR1 and CDR2 from the germline V gene are MNHEY and SVGEGT. This CDR3 region has 15 residues. CDR3 in DNA: TGTGCCAGCAGTTACTCGGGACTAGCCTACAATGAGCAGTTCTTC. The encoded protein is CASSYSGLAYNEQFF.

This chain joins TRBV15 and TRBJ2-5; 12 bases line up with TRBD1. V shed 7 bases and J 5 bases; nucleotides not matched to a gene: 5. Germline loops: CDR1 LNHNV, CDR2 YYDKDF (reference sequence). The CDR3 sequence is 14 residues long. Written as DNA, the CDR3 is TGTGCCACCAACCGGGACAGGGGGCTGGAGACCCAGTACTTC. This sequence encodes CATNRDRGLETQYF.

This clonotype has a handful of counts. V gene TRBV9 combines with J gene TRBJ1-1; D is uncertain. The CDR3 length is 13 residues. V was cut by 0 bases and J by 4 bases, with 7 bases left in between. From germline, CDR1 is SGDLS and CDR2 YYNGEE. The CDR3 region is CASSVVQPTEAFF. The CDR3 nucleotides are TGTGCCAGCAGCGTAGTTCAACCCACTGAAGCTTTCTTT.

This clonotype has at least ten counts. The chain is built from TRBV5-1 and TRBJ2-1, with D perhaps TRBD2 (6 bases). The CDR3 loop spans 15 amino acids. Germline V gives CDR1 SGHRS, CDR2 YFSETQ. The V end was cut by 4 bases, the J end by 3 bases, with 14 bases between. CDR3 protein: CASSTAGSIYNEQFF. The CDR3 DNA reads as TGCGCCAGCAGCACGGCGGGGAGTATCTACAATGAGCAGTTCTTC.